This record covers a single T cell receptor beta chain. Its target is unknown. These data are taken from a study of cytomegalovirus exposure and HLA in healthy donors. Vbeta (60) and Jbeta (13) primers were used in the PCR. Sequencing was performed with immunoSEQ multiplex PCR; in TCRdb, only in-frame clones are kept and a portion is missing. The sample shows around 210,000 clones, around four fifths of them seen only once. Germline V CDR1 and CDR2: WNHNN, SYGVQD (reference sequence). This CDR3 spans 15 amino acids. Deletions cut 2 bases from V and 3 bases from J, with 12 bases between. Points from the study as a whole: Earlier analysis yielded a pattern in which most TCR beta V segments were productive about 90% or about 30% of the time.

Sample: PBMCs. V is TRBV10-1 and J is TRBJ2-3, with D perhaps TRBD2 (5 bases). The TCR comes from a boy between 10 and 17 years old in good health and CMV-seronegative. This CDR3 reads CASSEPSGRTDTQYF. DNA for the CDR3: TGCGCCAGCAGTGAGCCGAGCGGTCGAACAGATACGCAGTATTTT.